The T cell receptor (beta chain) under discussion was sequenced for a study of T cells after yellow fever vaccination. Study background: SMART-Seq v4 Ultra Low Input handled preparation of low-cell-number fractions.

The CDR3 covers 15 residues. V lost 4 bases, J lost 4 bases, and 3 bases stayed unmatched. The germline V gene encodes CDR1 SSHAT and CDR2 FNYEAQ (reference sequence). In making TCR cDNA, 5'RACE template switching added a universal primer site and UMIs to it. TCRdb analysed the 5' RACE reads with MiXCR anew, one entry per CDR3 protein. The sample holds 95,000 to 150,000 distinct CDR3 sequences; around 9.8% are singletons and the top ten take 30% to 50%. The sequencing used CD8+ T cells sorted from PBMCs, collected on the day of the yellow fever booster vaccination. The chain joins TRBV7-7 to TRBJ2-1, with 11 bases matching TRBD1. This TCR derives from a man aged 18 to 35 who received the YFV17D yellow fever vaccine. This CDR3 reads CASSSGTGGYNEQFF. DNA of the CDR3: TGTGCCAGCAGCTCCGGGACAGGGGGATACAATGAGCAGTTCTTC.